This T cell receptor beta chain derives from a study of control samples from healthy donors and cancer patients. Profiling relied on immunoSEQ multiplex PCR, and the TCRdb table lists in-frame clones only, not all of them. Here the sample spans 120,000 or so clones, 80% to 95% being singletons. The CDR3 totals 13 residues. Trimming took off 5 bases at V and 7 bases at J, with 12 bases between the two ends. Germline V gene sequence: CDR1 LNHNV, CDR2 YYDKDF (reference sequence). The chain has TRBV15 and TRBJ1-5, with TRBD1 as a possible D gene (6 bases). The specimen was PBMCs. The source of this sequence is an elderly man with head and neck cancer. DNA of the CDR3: TGTGCCACCAGCCCGGAGGACAGACAGCCCCAGCATTTT. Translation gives CATSPEDRQPQHF.